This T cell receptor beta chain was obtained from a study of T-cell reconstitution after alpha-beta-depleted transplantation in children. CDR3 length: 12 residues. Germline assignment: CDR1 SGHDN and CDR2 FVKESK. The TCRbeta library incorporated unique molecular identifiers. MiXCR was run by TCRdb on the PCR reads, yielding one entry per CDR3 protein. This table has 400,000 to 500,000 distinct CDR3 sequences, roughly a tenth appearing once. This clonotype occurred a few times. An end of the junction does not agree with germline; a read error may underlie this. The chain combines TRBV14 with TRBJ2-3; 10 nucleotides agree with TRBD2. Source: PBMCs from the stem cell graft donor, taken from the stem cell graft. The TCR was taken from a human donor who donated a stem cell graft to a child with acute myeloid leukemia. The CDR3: CASSQPGLAPHF. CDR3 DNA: TGTGCCAGCAGCCAACCGGGACTAGCGCCGCATTTT.